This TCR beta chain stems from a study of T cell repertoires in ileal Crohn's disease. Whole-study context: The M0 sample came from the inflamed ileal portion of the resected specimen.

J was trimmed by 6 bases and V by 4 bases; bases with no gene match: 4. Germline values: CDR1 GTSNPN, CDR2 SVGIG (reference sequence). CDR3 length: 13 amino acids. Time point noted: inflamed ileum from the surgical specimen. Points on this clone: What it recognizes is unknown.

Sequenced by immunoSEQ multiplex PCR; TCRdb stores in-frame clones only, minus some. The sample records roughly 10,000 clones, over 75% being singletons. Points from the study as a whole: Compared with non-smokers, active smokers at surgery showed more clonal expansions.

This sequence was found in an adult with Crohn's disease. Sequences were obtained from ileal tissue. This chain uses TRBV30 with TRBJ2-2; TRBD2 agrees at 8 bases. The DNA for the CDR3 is TGTGCCTGGACCGGGGGGGGCGCCGGGGAGCTGTTTTTT. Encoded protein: CAWTGGGAGELFF.